Each of the 6 T cell receptor beta chains below was sequenced from the same sample in a study of shared clonotypes between healthy human individuals. Using immunoSEQ multiplex PCR, the repertoire was profiled, and TCRdb retains in-frame clones only, with some absent. This table holds some 2,500,000 clones, 93% found once. Sequenced material: naive CD4+ T cells from PBMCs. The subset was: CD45RA+ positively selected. These receptors all come from a man aged 18 to 29 in good health. Some clones in this sample may be carry-over from other donors' samples.

The rearrangement joins TRBV6-1 to TRBJ2-3, with D possibly TRBD1 on 6 matching bases. Trimming removed 4 bases at V and 2 bases at J, with 13 bases between. The CDR3 loop spans 15 amino acids. Germline assignment: CDR1 MNHNS and CDR2 SASEGT. The CDR3 nucleotides are TGTGCCAGCAGTGTCCTGGACAGACCCACAGATACGCAGTATTTT. Its protein is CASSVLDRPTDTQYF.

This rearrangement joins TRBV11-3 to TRBJ2-3, with no clear D. The CDR3 loop spans 15 amino acids. CDR1 and CDR2 (germline): SGHNT, YENEEA. V dropped 4 bases and J dropped 6 bases, with 17 bases sitting between them. In DNA form, the CDR3 reads TGTGCCAGCAGCTCCTCTAGACCCGCCGGGGATACGCAGTATTTT. It codes for CASSSSRPAGDTQYF.

Turning to this clone: The sample has other DNA sequences that encode this CDR3 too. V is TRBV27 and J is TRBJ2-5; D remains unclear. The CDR3 has 12 residues. Germline V gene data show CDR1 as MNHEY and CDR2 as SMNVEV (reference sequence). V lost 4 bases to trimming and J lost 4 bases, with 7 bases between them. As DNA, the CDR3 is TGTGCCAGCAGTTCATCGGGAGAGACCCAGTACTTC. Residues: CASSSSGETQYF.

The chain links TRBV6-5 to TRBJ1-4; TRBD1 is a possible D gene (5 bases). The CDR3 extends over 11 amino acids. The V end lost 8 bases, the J end lost 8 bases, and 9 bases lay between the germline ends. Germline loops: CDR1 MNHEY, CDR2 SVGAGI. The CDR3 loop reads CASRDREKLFF. Here the CDR3 DNA reads TGTGCCAGCCGGGACCGAGAAAAACTGTTTTTT.

This clone showed up just once. The CDR3 sequence is CASSLNGADSGQPQHF. The CDR3 region has the DNA TGTGCCAGCAGCTTAAATGGGGCAGATTCGGGGCAGCCCCAGCATTTT. The V gene is TRBV7-2, the J gene TRBJ1-5, with D possibly TRBD1 on 5 matching bases. Looked up from germline, CDR1 is SGHTA and CDR2 is FQGNSA. The CDR3 is 16 amino acids. The V end lost 2 bases, the J end lost 7 bases, and 18 bases lay between the germline ends.

The chain links TRBV15 to TRBJ2-1; a weak D match, TRBD2 (6 bases). V lost 6 bases, J lost 0 bases, and 12 bases lay in between. In germline, CDR1 is LNHNV, CDR2 YYDKDF (reference sequence). The CDR3 has 15 amino acids. The CDR3 DNA reads TGTGCCACCAGGGAGGGCCGGGGCTCCTACAATGAGCAGTTCTTC. This sequence encodes CATREGRGSYNEQFF.